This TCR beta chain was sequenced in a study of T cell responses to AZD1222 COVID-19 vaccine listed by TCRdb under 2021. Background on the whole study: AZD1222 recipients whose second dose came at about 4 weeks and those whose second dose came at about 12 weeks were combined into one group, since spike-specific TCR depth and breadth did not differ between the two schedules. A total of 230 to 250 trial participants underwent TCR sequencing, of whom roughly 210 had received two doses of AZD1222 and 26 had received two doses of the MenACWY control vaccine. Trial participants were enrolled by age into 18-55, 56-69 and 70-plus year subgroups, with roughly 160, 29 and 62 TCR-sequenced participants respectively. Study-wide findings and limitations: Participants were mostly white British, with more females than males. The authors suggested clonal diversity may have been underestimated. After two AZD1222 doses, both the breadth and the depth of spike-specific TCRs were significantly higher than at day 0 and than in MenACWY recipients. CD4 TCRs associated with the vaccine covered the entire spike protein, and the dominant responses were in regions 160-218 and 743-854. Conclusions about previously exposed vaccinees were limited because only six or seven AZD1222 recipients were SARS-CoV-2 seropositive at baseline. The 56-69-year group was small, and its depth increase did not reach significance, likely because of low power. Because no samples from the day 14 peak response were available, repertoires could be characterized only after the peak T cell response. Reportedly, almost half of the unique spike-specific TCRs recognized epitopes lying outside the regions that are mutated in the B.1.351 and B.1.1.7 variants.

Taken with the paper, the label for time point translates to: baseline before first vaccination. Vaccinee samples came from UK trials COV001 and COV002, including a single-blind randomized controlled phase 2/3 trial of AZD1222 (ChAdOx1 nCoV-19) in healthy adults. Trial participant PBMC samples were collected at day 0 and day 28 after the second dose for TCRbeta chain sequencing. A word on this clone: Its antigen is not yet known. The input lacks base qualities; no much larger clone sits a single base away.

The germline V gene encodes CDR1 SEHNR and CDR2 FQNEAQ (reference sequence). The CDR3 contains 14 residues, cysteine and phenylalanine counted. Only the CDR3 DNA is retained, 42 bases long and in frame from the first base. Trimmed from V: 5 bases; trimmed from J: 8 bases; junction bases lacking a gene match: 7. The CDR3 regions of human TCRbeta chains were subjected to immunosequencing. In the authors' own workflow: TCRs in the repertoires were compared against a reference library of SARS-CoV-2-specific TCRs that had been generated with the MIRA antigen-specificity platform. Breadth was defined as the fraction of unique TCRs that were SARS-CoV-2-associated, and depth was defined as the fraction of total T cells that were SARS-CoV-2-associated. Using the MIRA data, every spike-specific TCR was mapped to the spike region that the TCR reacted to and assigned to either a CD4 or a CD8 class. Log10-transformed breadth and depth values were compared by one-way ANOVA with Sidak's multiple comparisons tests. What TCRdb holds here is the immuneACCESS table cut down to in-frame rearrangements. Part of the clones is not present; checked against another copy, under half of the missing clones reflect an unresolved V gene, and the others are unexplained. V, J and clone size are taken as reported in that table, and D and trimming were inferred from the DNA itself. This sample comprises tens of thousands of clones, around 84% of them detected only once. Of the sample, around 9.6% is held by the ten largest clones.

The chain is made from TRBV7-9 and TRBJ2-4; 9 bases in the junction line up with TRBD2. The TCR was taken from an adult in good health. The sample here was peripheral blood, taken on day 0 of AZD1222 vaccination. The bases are TGTGCCAGCAGCCATAGCGGGAGTGGCGACATTCAGTACTTC. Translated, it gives CASSHSGSGDIQYF.